The rows below give T cell receptor beta chains drawn from one sample of a study of T cell responses to AZD1222 COVID-19 vaccine. Some clones are missing from TCRdb's copy, which holds only in-frame ones; the method was immunoSEQ multiplex PCR. The repertoire has 60,000 to 70,000 clones, around four fifths of them found once; the top ten carry around 5%. The sample in question was peripheral blood, obtained on day 0 of AZD1222 vaccination. The receptors here all came from an adult in good health. Both conserved end residues are part of each CDR3. The D gene is left open where the match is weak. Clone size appears in some rows only: once, few, many, or a class for an expanded clone.

CDR3: CASRENHGQNNEKLFF; DNA: TGCGCCAGCCGCGAAAACCACGGACAGAATAATGAAAAACTGTTTTTT; V: TRBV5-1; J: TRBJ1-4; length: 16; D: -; size: -
CDR3: CASSPLQTLGDYEQYF; DNA: TGTGCCAGCAGCCCTCTTCAGACCCTAGGGGACTACGAGCAGTACTTC; V: TRBV28; J: TRBJ2-7; length: 16; D: -; size: -
CDR3: CASSQFPWTNYGYTF; DNA: TGTGCCAGCAGCCAATTCCCGTGGACTAACTATGGCTACACCTTC; V: TRBV3-1/TRBV3-2; J: TRBJ1-2; length: 15; D: -; size: -
CDR3: CASSLIRGRKNTEAFF; DNA: TGTGCCAGCAGCTTAATCAGGGGTCGGAAGAACACTGAAGCTTTCTTT; V: TRBV7-3; J: TRBJ1-1; length: 16; D: -; size: once
CDR3: CACQTGDEGQPQHF; DNA: TGTGCCTGTCAAACAGGGGACGAGGGTCAGCCCCAGCATTTT; V: TRBV30; J: TRBJ1-5; length: 14; D: TRBD1; size: -
CDR3: CASSPGYNQPQHF; DNA: TGTGCCAGCAGTCCAGGCTACAATCAGCCCCAGCATTTT; V: TRBV27; J: TRBJ1-5; length: 13; D: -; size: -
CDR3: CASSPPAGATNEKLFF; DNA: TGTGCCAGCTCACCACCTGCGGGGGCCACTAATGAAAAACTGTTTTTT; V: TRBV18; J: TRBJ1-4; length: 16; D: -; size: -
CDR3: CATRSGGDPYEQYF; DNA: TGTGCCACCCGTTCGGGGGGGGACCCCTACGAGCAGTACTTC; V: TRBV15; J: TRBJ2-7; length: 14; D: TRBD2; size: many
CDR3: CASSPGQGYGYTF; DNA: TGTGCCAGTAGCCCTGGACAGGGTTATGGCTACACCTTC; V: TRBV19; J: TRBJ1-2; length: 13; D: TRBD1; size: -
CDR3: CASSFRGRGQFF; DNA: TGTGCCAGCAGTTTCCGGGGGCGCGGGCAGTTCTTC; V: TRBV28; J: TRBJ2-1; length: 12; D: -; size: -
CDR3: CASSQVVATGELFF; DNA: TGTGCCAGCAGCCAAGTCGTGGCGACCGGGGAGCTGTTTTTT; V: TRBV3-1/TRBV3-2; J: TRBJ2-2; length: 14; D: -; size: -
CDR3: CASSEGQSTEKLFF; DNA: TGTGCCAGCAGCGAAGGTCAGTCCACCGAAAAACTGTTTTTT; V: TRBV2; J: TRBJ1-4; length: 14; D: -; size: -
CDR3: CASSSGLAGDPPYF; DNA: TGTGCCAGCAGCTCAGGACTAGCGGGGGACCCTCCGTACTTC; V: TRBV7-9; J: TRBJ2-4; length: 14; D: TRBD2; size: few
CDR3: CASSPVSAGLNQPQHF; DNA: TGTGCCAGCAGCCCCGTCAGTGCGGGGTTGAATCAGCCCCAGCATTTT; V: TRBV27; J: TRBJ1-5; length: 16; D: -; size: -
CDR3: CASSSPSGNTEAFF; DNA: TGTGCCAGCAGTTCACCCTCAGGAAACACTGAAGCTTTCTTT; V: TRBV6-5; J: TRBJ1-1; length: 14; D: -; size: -
CDR3: CASSEWQSSYNSPLHF; DNA: TGTGCCAGCAGTGAATGGCAGAGCTCCTATAATTCACCCCTCCACTTT; V: TRBV6-1; J: TRBJ1-6; length: 16; D: -; size: -
CDR3: CASSYSMVAGGREQFF; DNA: TGTGCCAGCAGTTACTCGATGGTAGCGGGGGGGCGGGAGCAGTTCTTC; V: TRBV6-2/TRBV6-3; J: TRBJ2-1; length: 16; D: TRBD2; size: -
CDR3: CASSYARTGGAGTEAFF; DNA: TGTGCCAGCAGTTACGCCAGGACAGGGGGGGCGGGCACTGAAGCTTTCTTT; V: TRBV6-2/TRBV6-3; J: TRBJ1-1; length: 17; D: TRBD1; size: -
CDR3: CASSQELLLGALGPSYNEQFF; DNA: TGTGCCAGCAGCCAAGAGCTCCTGCTAGGTGCGTTAGGGCCGTCCTACAATGAGCAGTTCTTC; V: TRBV4-2; J: TRBJ2-1; length: 21; D: -; size: -
CDR3: CASSQEWLGYNEQFF; DNA: TGCGCCAGCAGCCAAGAATGGTTGGGCTACAATGAGCAGTTCTTC; V: TRBV4-1; J: TRBJ2-1; length: 15; D: -; size: -
CDR3: CASSENRSPNYGYTF; DNA: TGTGCCAGCAGTGAGAACAGGTCACCTAACTATGGCTACACCTTC; V: TRBV2; J: TRBJ1-2; length: 15; D: -; size: -
CDR3: CASSRSGQNSGNTIYF; DNA: TGTGCCAGCAGCCGCTCGGGGCAGAACTCTGGAAACACCATATATTTT; V: TRBV9; J: TRBJ1-3; length: 16; D: -; size: -
CDR3: CATGTGGSSPLHF; DNA: TGTGCCACCGGGACAGGGGGTAGTTCACCCCTCCACTTT; V: TRBV10-3; J: TRBJ1-6; length: 13; D: TRBD1; size: -
CDR3: CASSELTGSATAFF; DNA: TGTGCCAGCAGTGAACTGACGGGTAGTGCGACAGCTTTCTTT; V: TRBV2; J: TRBJ1-1; length: 14; D: -; size: -
CDR3: CASSQDNLYNEQFF; DNA: TGTGCCAGCAGCCAAGATAATCTCTACAATGAGCAGTTCTTC; V: TRBV14; J: TRBJ2-1; length: 14; D: -; size: -
CDR3: CAISTSGGAGETQYF; DNA: TGTGCCATTTCGACTAGCGGGGGGGCCGGGGAGACCCAGTACTTC; V: TRBV6-5; J: TRBJ2-5; length: 15; D: TRBD2; size: -
CDR3: CASSLLASDTQYF; DNA: TGTGCCAGTAGTTTACTAGCTTCCGATACGCAGTATTTT; V: TRBV19; J: TRBJ2-3; length: 13; D: -; size: -
CDR3: CASSIDRKGTSYNEQFF; DNA: TGTGCCAGTAGTATAGATAGAAAGGGAACCTCCTACAATGAGCAGTTCTTC; V: TRBV19; J: TRBJ2-1; length: 17; D: -; size: -
CDR3: CASSWNRDGYTF; DNA: TGTGCCAGCAGCTGGAACAGAGATGGCTACACCTTC; V: TRBV2; J: TRBJ1-2; length: 12; D: -; size: -
CDR3: CASSTGMGSTDTQYF; DNA: TGTGCCAGCAGCACGGGGATGGGCAGCACAGATACGCAGTATTTT; V: TRBV11-3; J: TRBJ2-3; length: 15; D: -; size: -
CDR3: CATSRGFDSPLHF; DNA: TGTGCCACCAGCAGAGGGTTCGATTCACCCCTCCACTTT; V: TRBV15; J: TRBJ1-6; length: 13; D: -; size: -
CDR3: CASSQQPGQGSAGYTF; DNA: TGTGCCAGCAGCCAACAACCGGGACAGGGCTCCGCTGGCTACACCTTC; V: TRBV7-8; J: TRBJ1-2; length: 16; D: TRBD1; size: once
CDR3: CASSLDYRGNDGYTF; DNA: TGTGCCAGCAGCTTAGATTACCGGGGTAATGATGGCTACACCTTC; V: TRBV11-3; J: TRBJ1-2; length: 15; D: -; size: -
CDR3: CASSFRGYNQPQHF; DNA: TGTGCCAGCAGTTTCCGGGGGTACAATCAGCCCCAGCATTTT; V: TRBV28; J: TRBJ1-5; length: 14; D: -; size: -
CDR3: CASGRSPLGQYF; DNA: TGTGCCAGCGGCCGCTCCCCCCTTGGGCAGTACTTC; V: TRBV7-9; J: TRBJ2-7; length: 12; D: -; size: once
CDR3: CASRDTANQPQHF; DNA: TGTGCCAGTAGGGATACTGCAAATCAGCCCCAGCATTTT; V: TRBV19; J: TRBJ1-5; length: 13; D: -; size: once
CDR3: CASSFNENTEAFF; DNA: TGTGCCAGCAGTTTTAATGAGAACACTGAAGCTTTCTTT; V: TRBV12-3/TRBV12-4; J: TRBJ1-1; length: 13; D: -; size: -